This T cell receptor (beta chain) appears in the sequencing data of a study of cytomegalovirus exposure and HLA in healthy donors. This CDR3 comprises 12 residues. Trimming removed 8 bases at V and 5 bases at J, with 12 bases between. The V gene's germline CDR1 is MNHEY and CDR2 SMNVEV (reference sequence). The PCR made use of 60 Vbeta and 13 Jbeta primers. The repertoire was sequenced with immunoSEQ multiplex PCR; TCRdb's copy has only in-frame clones and lacks some. The repertoire holds approximately 200,000 clones, with over 75% as singletons. Sequenced material: PBMCs. The chain carries TRBV27 and TRBJ1-2; D is unclear. This receptor was identified in a human donor in good health. In DNA, the CDR3 is TGTGCCAGCGCGGAGTACCCTTATGGCTACACCTTC. This sequence encodes CASAEYPYGYTF.